The sequence of this T cell receptor beta chain was determined in a study of shared clonotypes between healthy human individuals. With regard to this clone: The antigen is not known.

Here immunoSEQ multiplex PCR was the method, and the copy in TCRdb shows in-frame clones only, minus some. The sample has millions of clones; roughly 94% are singletons. The CDR3 covers 12 residues. Germline V gene data show CDR1 as SGHDT and CDR2 as YYEEEE. The study's findings and limits: Shared clonotypes across all four donors exceeded non-shared ones in generation probability. Owing to a small donor count, the genetic and exposure-history diversity represented was limited.

Cells designated naive CD8 were CD45RO-negative and were positively selected for CCR7, with terminally differentiated effector memory CD45RA+ cells excluded. The donors were all Caucasian adults (living in Nashville, Tennessee). Source material: naive CD8+ T cells sorted from blood. This rearrangement joins TRBV5-6 to TRBJ2-5; D gene unclear. The DNA end favors TRBJ2-7, so the J call may be wrong. This receptor was identified in a man younger than 35 in good health. The CDR3 loop is CASSLSSYEQYF. DNA for the CDR3: TGTGCCAGCAGCTTGAGTAGCTACGAGCAGTACTTC.